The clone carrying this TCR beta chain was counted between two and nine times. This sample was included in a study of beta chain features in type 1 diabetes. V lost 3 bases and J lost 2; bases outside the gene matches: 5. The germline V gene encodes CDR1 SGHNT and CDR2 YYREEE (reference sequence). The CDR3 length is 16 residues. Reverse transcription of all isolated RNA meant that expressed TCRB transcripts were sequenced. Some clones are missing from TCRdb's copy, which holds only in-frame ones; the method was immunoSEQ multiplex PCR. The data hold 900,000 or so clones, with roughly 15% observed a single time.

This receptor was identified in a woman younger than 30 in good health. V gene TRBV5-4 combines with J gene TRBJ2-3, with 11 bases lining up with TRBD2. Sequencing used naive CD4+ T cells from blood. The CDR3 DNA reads TGTGCCAGCAGCTCTGGGACTAGCGGAATCACAGATACGCAGTATTTT. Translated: CASSSGTSGITDTQYF.